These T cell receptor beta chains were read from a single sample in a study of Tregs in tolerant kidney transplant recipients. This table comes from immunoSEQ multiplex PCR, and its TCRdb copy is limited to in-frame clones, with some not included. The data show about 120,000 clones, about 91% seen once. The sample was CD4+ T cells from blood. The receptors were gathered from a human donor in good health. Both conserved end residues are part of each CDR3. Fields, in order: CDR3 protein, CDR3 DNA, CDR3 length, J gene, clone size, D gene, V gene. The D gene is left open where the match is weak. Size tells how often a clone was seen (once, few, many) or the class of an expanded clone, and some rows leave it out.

CDR3aa: CASSKPGNYGYTF; CDR3nt: TGTGCCAGCAGTAAGCCCGGTAACTATGGCTACACCTTC; len: 13; j_gene: TRBJ1-2; abundance: NA; d_gene: NA; v_gene: TRBV5-8
CDR3aa: CAWSGKGQAQPQHF; CDR3nt: TGTGCCTGGAGTGGAAAGGGGCAGGCTCAGCCCCAGCATTTT; len: 14; j_gene: TRBJ1-5; abundance: NA; d_gene: NA; v_gene: TRBV30
CDR3aa: CASSLGRGNSNQPQHF; CDR3nt: TGTGCCAGCAGCTTAGGGCGGGGTAATAGCAATCAGCCCCAGCATTTT; len: 16; j_gene: TRBJ1-5; abundance: NA; d_gene: NA; v_gene: TRBV7-2
CDR3aa: CASSLPSGRSGELFF; CDR3nt: TGCGCCAGCAGTTTGCCTAGCGGGAGATCCGGGGAGCTGTTTTTT; len: 15; j_gene: TRBJ2-2; abundance: NA; d_gene: TRBD2; v_gene: TRBV5-1
CDR3aa: CASSPLPLGLAGGSTDTQYF; CDR3nt: TGTGCCAGCTCACCTCTTCCCTTGGGACTAGCGGGAGGGAGCACAGATACGCAGTATTTT; len: 20; j_gene: TRBJ2-3; abundance: once; d_gene: TRBD2; v_gene: TRBV18
CDR3aa: CASGLGLAGVQETQYF; CDR3nt: TGTGCTAGTGGCCTAGGACTAGCGGGGGTCCAAGAGACCCAGTACTTC; len: 16; j_gene: TRBJ2-5; abundance: NA; d_gene: TRBD2; v_gene: TRBV12-5
CDR3aa: CASSEQGSYGYTF; CDR3nt: TGTGCCAGCAGTGAACAGGGGAGCTATGGCTACACCTTC; len: 13; j_gene: TRBJ1-2; abundance: NA; d_gene: TRBD1; v_gene: TRBV13
CDR3aa: CASSLEGTGPLSGNTIYF; CDR3nt: TGTGCCAGCAGCTTAGAAGGGACAGGACCCCTCTCTGGAAACACCATATATTTT; len: 18; j_gene: TRBJ1-3; abundance: NA; d_gene: TRBD1; v_gene: TRBV11-2
CDR3aa: CASSYPRQGAGTEAFF; CDR3nt: TGTGCCAGCAGTTACCCAAGACAGGGGGCCGGGACTGAAGCTTTCTTT; len: 16; j_gene: TRBJ1-1; abundance: NA; d_gene: TRBD1; v_gene: TRBV6-5
CDR3aa: CATSTEGTRWADTQYF; CDR3nt: TGTGCCACCAGCACAGAGGGGACAAGGTGGGCAGATACGCAGTATTTT; len: 16; j_gene: TRBJ2-3; abundance: NA; d_gene: NA; v_gene: TRBV15
CDR3aa: CASSPGGGYNEQYF; CDR3nt: TGTGCCAGCAGCCCCGGGGGGGGTTACAACGAGCAGTACTTC; len: 14; j_gene: TRBJ2-7; abundance: once; d_gene: TRBD2; v_gene: TRBV6-5
CDR3aa: CASRPGQGTGELFF; CDR3nt: TGTGCCAGCAGGCCGGGCCAGGGCACCGGGGAGCTGTTTTTT; len: 14; j_gene: TRBJ2-2; abundance: NA; d_gene: NA; v_gene: TRBV7-9
CDR3aa: CASSPGQLETQYF; CDR3nt: TGTGCCAGCTCACCAGGACAGTTAGAGACCCAGTACTTC; len: 13; j_gene: TRBJ2-5; abundance: NA; d_gene: NA; v_gene: TRBV18
CDR3aa: CSASEGYTIYF; CDR3nt: TGCAGTGCATCCGAGGGTTACACCATATATTTT; len: 11; j_gene: TRBJ1-3; abundance: NA; d_gene: NA; v_gene: TRBV20-1
CDR3aa: CASSQELAGGQNEQFF; CDR3nt: TGCGCCAGCAGCCAAGAACTAGCGGGGGGGCAGAATGAGCAGTTCTTC; len: 16; j_gene: TRBJ2-1; abundance: NA; d_gene: TRBD2; v_gene: TRBV4-1
CDR3aa: CASSLGGTGEYSGNTIYF; CDR3nt: TGCGCCAGCAGCTTGGGGGGGACAGGTGAATACTCTGGAAACACCATATATTTT; len: 18; j_gene: TRBJ1-3; abundance: NA; d_gene: TRBD1; v_gene: TRBV5-1
CDR3aa: CASSLTLRGRAGNEQFF; CDR3nt: TGCGCCAGCAGCTTGACCCTTAGAGGGAGGGCCGGAAATGAGCAGTTCTTC; len: 17; j_gene: TRBJ2-1; abundance: few; d_gene: TRBD2; v_gene: TRBV5-1
CDR3aa: CASSLAGQGFEKLFF; CDR3nt: TGCGCCAGCAGCTTGGCCGGACAGGGGTTTGAAAAACTGTTTTTT; len: 15; j_gene: TRBJ1-4; abundance: NA; d_gene: TRBD1; v_gene: TRBV5-1
CDR3aa: CASRSGTGDAKLFF; CDR3nt: TGTGCCAGCAGGTCCGGGACAGGGGACGCAAAACTGTTTTTT; len: 14; j_gene: TRBJ1-4; abundance: NA; d_gene: TRBD1; v_gene: TRBV5-5
CDR3aa: CASSSHTGGTYEQYF; CDR3nt: TGTGCCAGCAGCTCCCATACAGGGGGCACCTACGAGCAGTACTTC; len: 15; j_gene: TRBJ2-7; abundance: NA; d_gene: TRBD1; v_gene: TRBV7-9
CDR3aa: CASSRLSGTAGTGELFF; CDR3nt: TGTGCCAGCAGTCGCTTATCCGGGACAGCGGGCACCGGGGAGCTGTTTTTT; len: 17; j_gene: TRBJ2-2; abundance: NA; d_gene: NA; v_gene: TRBV27
CDR3aa: CASKGAGTGNYEQYF; CDR3nt: TGTGCCAGCAAAGGGGCGGGGACTGGGAACTACGAGCAGTACTTC; len: 15; j_gene: TRBJ2-7; abundance: NA; d_gene: NA; v_gene: TRBV6-6
CDR3aa: CASSGLQGLTF; CDR3nt: TGTGCCAGCAGTGGCCTTCAGGGTTTAACCTTC; len: 11; j_gene: TRBJ1-2; abundance: few; d_gene: NA; v_gene: TRBV28
CDR3aa: CASSEGGLAAIQYF; CDR3nt: TGTGCCAGCAGCGAAGGGGGACTAGCGGCCATTCAGTACTTC; len: 14; j_gene: TRBJ2-4; abundance: NA; d_gene: TRBD2; v_gene: TRBV5-4
CDR3aa: CASSATSGQTQYF; CDR3nt: TGTGCCAGCAGCGCAACTAGCGGCCAGACCCAGTACTTC; len: 13; j_gene: TRBJ2-5; abundance: once; d_gene: TRBD2; v_gene: TRBV7-9
CDR3aa: CASSGGQGNYGHTF; CDR3nt: TGTGCCAGCAGCGGGGGACAGGGGAACTATGGCCACACCTTC; len: 14; j_gene: TRBJ1-2; abundance: NA; d_gene: TRBD1; v_gene: TRBV5-4
CDR3aa: CAYATGQEWRGYTF; CDR3nt: TGTGCCTACGCGACAGGGCAAGAATGGAGAGGCTACACCTTC; len: 14; j_gene: TRBJ1-2; abundance: once; d_gene: TRBD1; v_gene: TRBV30
CDR3aa: CASSLKARTDTQYF; CDR3nt: TGTGCCAGCAGCTTAAAGGCCCGCACAGATACGCAGTATTTT; len: 14; j_gene: TRBJ2-3; abundance: few; d_gene: NA; v_gene: TRBV13